The clone carrying this T cell receptor (beta chain) was observed a handful of times. The target antigen is unknown. The data were obtained in a study of response to subunit inactivated influenza vaccine. Study outcomes and limitations: Authors proposed each seasonal influenza vaccination draws in few new T cells.

CDR1 and CDR2 from the germline V gene are SGHRS and YFSETQ. This CDR3 has 16 amino acids. The V gene end was trimmed by 5 bases and the J gene end by 6 bases; junction bases not matched to a gene: 7. From the RT-PCR reads, TCRdb called clonotypes with MiXCR, one entry per CDR3 protein. The sample includes fewer than 700,000 distinct CDR3 sequences, 10% to 15% seen only once; the top ten take around 13%. The sequencing used PBMCs from blood, collected 35 to 45 days after vaccination. The chain links TRBV5-1 to TRBJ2-4; TRBD2 aligns across 14 bases. This TCR came from a man in his forties or fifties who received an inactivated influenza vaccine. CDR3: CASSTGTSGGLNIQYF. Here the CDR3 DNA reads TGCGCCAGCAGTACCGGGACTAGCGGGGGACTAAACATTCAGTACTTC.